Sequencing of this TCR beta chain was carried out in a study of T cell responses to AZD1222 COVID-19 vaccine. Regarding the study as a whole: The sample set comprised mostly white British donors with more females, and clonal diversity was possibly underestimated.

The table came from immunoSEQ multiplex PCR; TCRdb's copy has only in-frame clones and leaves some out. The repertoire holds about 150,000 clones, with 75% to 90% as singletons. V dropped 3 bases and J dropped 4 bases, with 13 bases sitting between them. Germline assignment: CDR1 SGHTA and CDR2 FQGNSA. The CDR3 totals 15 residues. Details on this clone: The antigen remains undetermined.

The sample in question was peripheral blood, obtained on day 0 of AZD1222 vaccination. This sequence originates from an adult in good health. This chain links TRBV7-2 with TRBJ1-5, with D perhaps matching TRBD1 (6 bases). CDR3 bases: TGTGCCAGCAGCTTGTACAGGGCCCCGAATCAGCCCCAGCATTTT. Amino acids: CASSLYRAPNQPQHF.